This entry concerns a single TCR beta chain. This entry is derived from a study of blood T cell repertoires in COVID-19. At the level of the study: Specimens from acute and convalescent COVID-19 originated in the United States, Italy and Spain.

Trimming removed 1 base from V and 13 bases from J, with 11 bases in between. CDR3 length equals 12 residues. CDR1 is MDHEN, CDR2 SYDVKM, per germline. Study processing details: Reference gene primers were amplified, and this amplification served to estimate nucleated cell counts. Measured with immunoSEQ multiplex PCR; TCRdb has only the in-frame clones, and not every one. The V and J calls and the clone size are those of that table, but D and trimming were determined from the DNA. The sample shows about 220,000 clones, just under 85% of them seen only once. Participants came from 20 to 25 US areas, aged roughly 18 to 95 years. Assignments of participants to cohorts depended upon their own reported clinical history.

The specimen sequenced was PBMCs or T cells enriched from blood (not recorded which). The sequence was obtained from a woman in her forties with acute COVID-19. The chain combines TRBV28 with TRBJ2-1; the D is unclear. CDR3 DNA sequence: TGTGCCAGCAGTTTATACAGTCCCACCCAGTTCTTC. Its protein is CASSLYSPTQFF.